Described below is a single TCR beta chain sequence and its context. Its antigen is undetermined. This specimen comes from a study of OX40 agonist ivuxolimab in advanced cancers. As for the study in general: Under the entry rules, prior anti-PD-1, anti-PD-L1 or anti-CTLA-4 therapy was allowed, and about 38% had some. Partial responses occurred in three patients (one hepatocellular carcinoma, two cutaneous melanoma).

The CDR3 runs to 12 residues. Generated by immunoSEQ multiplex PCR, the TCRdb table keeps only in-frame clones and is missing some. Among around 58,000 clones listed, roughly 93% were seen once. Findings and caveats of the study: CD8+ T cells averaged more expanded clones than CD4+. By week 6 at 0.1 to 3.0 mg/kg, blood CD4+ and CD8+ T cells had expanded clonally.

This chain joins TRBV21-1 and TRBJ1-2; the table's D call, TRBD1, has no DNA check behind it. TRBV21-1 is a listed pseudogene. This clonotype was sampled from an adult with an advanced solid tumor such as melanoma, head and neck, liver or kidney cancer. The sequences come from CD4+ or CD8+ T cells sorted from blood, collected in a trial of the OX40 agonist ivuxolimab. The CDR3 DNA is TGTGCCAGCAACGGGACAGGGTTTGGCTACACCTTC. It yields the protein CASNGTGFGYTF.